This passage covers 8 T cell receptor beta chains from one sample sequenced in a study of T cell repertoires and Cas9 in healthy adults. The data were produced by immunoSEQ multiplex PCR, yet TCRdb's version contains in-frame clones alone and is incomplete. The sample contains approximately 21,000 clones, about 92% of which appear only once. Input material: CD4+ effector T cells (CD127+, CD25-, CD137-, CD154-) from PBMCs; culture status not recorded. The receptors originated from a human donor in good health.

For this clone: A junction end diverges from the germline sequence, so it may reflect a read error. The V and J genes are TRBV5-1 and TRBJ2-3; TRBD1 matches 9 bases. The CDR3 runs 12 residues. Germline CDR1 and CDR2: SGHRS and YFSETQ. CDR3 sequence: CASSPGQGPPNF. In DNA form, the CDR3 reads TGCGCCAGCAGCCCTGGACAGGGGCCGCCCAATTTT.

The chain carries TRBV6-1 and TRBJ1-6; 8 bases match TRBD1. The CDR3 loop spans 17 amino acids. The J segment lost 6 bases and the V segment lost 4 bases, leaving 11 bases of the junction unmatched. Germline CDR1 reads MNHNS; CDR2 reads SASEGT. The CDR3, as DNA: TGTGCCAGCAGTGGCGGACAGGGTGGCTTTTCTAATTCACCCCTCCACTTT. It yields the protein CASSGGQGGFSNSPLHF.

The chain carries TRBV11-2 and TRBJ2-5; D may be TRBD2 (6 bases). Germline CDR1 reads SGHAT; CDR2 reads FQNNGV. The V gene lost 1 base and the J gene lost 5 bases, with 11 bases spanning the gap. The CDR3 has 14 residues. The CDR3 reads CASSLALARETQYF. As DNA, the CDR3 is TGTGCCAGCAGCTTAGCGCTAGCGAGGGAGACCCAGTACTTC.

V and J are TRBV7-9 and TRBJ1-2, with D possibly being TRBD1 (6 bases). Trimming left V 11 bases short and J 5 bases short, with 15 bases between. The CDR3 is 12 amino acids. Germline V gene data show CDR1 as SEHNR and CDR2 as FQNEAQ (reference sequence). The CDR3 here is CAGRTDAYGYTF. In nucleotides, the CDR3 is TGTGCCGGGCGGACAGACGCTTATGGCTACACCTTC.

The CDR3 DNA reads TGTGCCAGCGGGGAAGTACCTGGAAACACCATATATTTT. It is translated as CASGEVPGNTIYF. This chain connects TRBV9 to TRBJ1-3; unclear D gene. CDR3 length: 13 amino acids. The V end lost 7 bases, the J end lost 2 bases, and 10 bases lay between the germline ends. The germline V gene encodes CDR1 SGDLS and CDR2 YYNGEE.

V is TRBV5-6 and J is TRBJ1-1; D unclear. CDR1 and CDR2 (germline): SGHDT, YYEEEE. Trimming cost V 0 bases and J 1 base, with 7 bases left between them. CDR3 size: 14 residues. CDR3 loop: CASSLAGTNTEAFF. The CDR3 DNA is TGTGCCAGCAGCTTGGCAGGAACGAACACTGAAGCTTTCTTT.

V is TRBV5-1 and J is TRBJ1-6; 8 bases line up with TRBD1. Germline CDR1 is SGHRS and CDR2 is YFSETQ. V was pared by 2 bases and J by 5 bases, with 3 bases of the junction left unmatched. There are 15 residues in the CDR3. The CDR3 nucleotides are TGCGCCAGCAGCTTACGACAGGGGAATAATTCACCCCTCCACTTT. It specifies CASSLRQGNNSPLHF. The full variable domain, rest sourced from reference TRBV5-1 and TRBJ1-6, is KAGVTQTPRYLIKTRGQQVTLSCSPISGHRSVSWYQQTPGQGLQFLFEYFSETQRNKGNFPGRFSGRQFSNSRSEMNVSTLELGDSALYLCASSLRQGNNSPLHFGNGTRLTVT.

This rearrangement joins TRBV2 to TRBJ2-4; no reliable D call. With 3 bases removed from V and 5 bases from J, the gap between germline ends came to 11 bases. This CDR3 spans 14 amino acids. Germline loops: CDR1 SNHLY, CDR2 FYNNEI. In nucleotides, the CDR3 is TGTGCCAGCAGTGACCCCGCCACCGAAAACATTCAGTACTTC. Its translation is CASSDPATENIQYF. Drawing the rest from reference TRBV2 and TRBJ2-4, the complete variable domain is EPEVTQTPSHQVTQMGQEVILRCVPISNHLYFYWYRQILGQKVEFLVSFYNNEISEKSEIFDDQFSVERPDGSNFTLKIRSTKLEDSAMYFCASSDPATENIQYFGAGTRLSVL.